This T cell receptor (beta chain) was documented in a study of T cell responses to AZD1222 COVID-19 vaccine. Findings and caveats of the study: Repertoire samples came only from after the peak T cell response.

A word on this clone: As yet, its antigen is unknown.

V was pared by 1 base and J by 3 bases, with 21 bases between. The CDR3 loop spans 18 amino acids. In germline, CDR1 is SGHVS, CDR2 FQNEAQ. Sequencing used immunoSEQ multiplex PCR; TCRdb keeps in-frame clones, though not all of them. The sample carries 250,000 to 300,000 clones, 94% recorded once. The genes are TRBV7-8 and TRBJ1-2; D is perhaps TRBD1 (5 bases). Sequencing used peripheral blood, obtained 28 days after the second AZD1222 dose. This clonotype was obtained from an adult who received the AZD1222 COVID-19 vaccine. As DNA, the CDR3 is TGTGCCAGCAGCTTAGTGGGACGCAGGATCGAGGGCTACTATGGCTACACCTTC. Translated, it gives CASSLVGRRIEGYYGYTF.